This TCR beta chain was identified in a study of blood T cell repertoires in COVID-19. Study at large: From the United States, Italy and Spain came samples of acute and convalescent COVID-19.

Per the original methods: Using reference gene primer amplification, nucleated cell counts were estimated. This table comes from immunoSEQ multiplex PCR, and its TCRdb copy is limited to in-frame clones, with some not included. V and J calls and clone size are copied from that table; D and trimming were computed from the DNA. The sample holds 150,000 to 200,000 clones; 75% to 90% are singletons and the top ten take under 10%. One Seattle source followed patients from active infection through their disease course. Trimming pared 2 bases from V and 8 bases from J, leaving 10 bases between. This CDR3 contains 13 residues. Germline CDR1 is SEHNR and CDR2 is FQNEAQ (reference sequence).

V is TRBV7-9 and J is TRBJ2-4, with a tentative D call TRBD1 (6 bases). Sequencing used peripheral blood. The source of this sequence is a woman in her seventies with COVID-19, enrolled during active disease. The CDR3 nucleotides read TGTGCCAGCAGCTTAACGGACAGTCACATTCAGTACTTC. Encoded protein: CASSLTDSHIQYF.